The clone carrying this TCR beta chain has ten or more counts. Its antigen remains unidentified. The data derive from a study of CD8 T cells in ankylosing spondylitis. V gave up 6 bases and J gave up 15 bases; unmatched junction bases: 8. The germline gives CDR1 DFQATT, CDR2 SNEGSKA (reference sequence). This CDR3 spans 11 amino acids. Study-wide results and caveats: A motif of fewer than ten highly homologous TCR beta variants was seen as apparently characteristic of ankylosing spondylitis blood. With a CD8+ phenotype, disease-linked clones were relatively rare in peripheral blood.

Libraries for TCR beta were made by quantitative 5'-RACE with molecular barcodes. TCRdb re-derived calls from the 5' RACE reads in MiXCR, one entry per CDR3 protein. The sample lists hundreds of thousands of distinct CDR3 sequences, 8.6% occurring once. Sample: blood, either unsorted or a sorted T cell fraction (not recorded which). This TCR derives from a male donor with ankylosing spondylitis or in good health (not recorded which). The gene calls are TRBV20-1 and TRBJ2-1; 10 positions match TRBD2. CDR3 residues: CSAPLSGRWFF. The CDR3 DNA reads as TGCAGTGCACCCCTTAGCGGGAGGTGGTTCTTC.